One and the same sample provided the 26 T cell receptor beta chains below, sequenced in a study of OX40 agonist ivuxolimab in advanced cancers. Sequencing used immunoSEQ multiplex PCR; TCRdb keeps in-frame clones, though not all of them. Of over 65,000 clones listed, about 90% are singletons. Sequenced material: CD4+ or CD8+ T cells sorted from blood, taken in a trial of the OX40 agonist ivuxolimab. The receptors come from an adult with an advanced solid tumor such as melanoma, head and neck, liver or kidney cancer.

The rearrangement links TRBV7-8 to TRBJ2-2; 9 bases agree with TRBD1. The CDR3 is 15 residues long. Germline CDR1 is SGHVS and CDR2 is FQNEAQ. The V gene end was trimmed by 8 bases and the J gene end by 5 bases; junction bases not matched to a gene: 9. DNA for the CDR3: TGTGCCAGCGTCGAAACAGGGGGCGATACCGGGGAGCTGTTTTTT. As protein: CASVETGGDTGELFF.

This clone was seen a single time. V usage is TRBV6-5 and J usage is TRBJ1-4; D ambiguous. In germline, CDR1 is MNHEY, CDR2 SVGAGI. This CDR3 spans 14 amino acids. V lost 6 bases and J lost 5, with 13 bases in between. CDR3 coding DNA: TGTGCCAGCAGCCCCGTCCGCGTGAATGAAAAACTGTTTTTT. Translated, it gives CASSPVRVNEKLFF.

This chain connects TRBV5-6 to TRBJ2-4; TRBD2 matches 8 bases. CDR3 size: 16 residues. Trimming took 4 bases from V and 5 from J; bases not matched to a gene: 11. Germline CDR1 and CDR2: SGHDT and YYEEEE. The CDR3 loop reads CASSHQRERVQNIQYF. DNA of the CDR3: TGTGCCAGCAGCCATCAGCGGGAGCGGGTCCAAAACATTCAGTACTTC.

In DNA, the CDR3 is TGTGCCAGCAGCGTAGTGAGCGGGAACTCCTACAATGAGCAGTTCTTC. Translating it yields CASSVVSGNSYNEQFF. The chain joins TRBV9 to TRBJ2-1; 7 nucleotides agree with TRBD2. The length of the CDR3 is 16 residues. Unmatched junction bases numbered 3, after V lost 0 bases and J lost 0 bases. The germline V gene has CDR1 SGDLS and CDR2 YYNGEE.

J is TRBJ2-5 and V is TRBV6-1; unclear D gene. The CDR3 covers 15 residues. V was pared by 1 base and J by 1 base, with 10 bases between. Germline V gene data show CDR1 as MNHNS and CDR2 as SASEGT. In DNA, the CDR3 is TGTGCCAGCAGTGAAGGGGTAGGCGTCCAAGAGACCCAGTACTTC. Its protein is CASSEGVGVQETQYF.

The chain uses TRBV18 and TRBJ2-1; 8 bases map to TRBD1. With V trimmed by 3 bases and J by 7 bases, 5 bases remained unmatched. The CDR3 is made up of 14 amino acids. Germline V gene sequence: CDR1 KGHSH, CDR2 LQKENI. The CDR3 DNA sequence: TGTGCCAGCTCACCCTCAGGGGGCGGGAATGAGCAGTTCTTC. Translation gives CASSPSGGGNEQFF.

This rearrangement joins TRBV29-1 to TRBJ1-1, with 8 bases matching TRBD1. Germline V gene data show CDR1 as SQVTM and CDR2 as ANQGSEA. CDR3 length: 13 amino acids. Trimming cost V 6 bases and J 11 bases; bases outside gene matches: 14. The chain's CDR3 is CSVRQGTRTSAFF. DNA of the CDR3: TGCAGCGTCCGACAGGGGACACGAACTAGCGCTTTCTTT.

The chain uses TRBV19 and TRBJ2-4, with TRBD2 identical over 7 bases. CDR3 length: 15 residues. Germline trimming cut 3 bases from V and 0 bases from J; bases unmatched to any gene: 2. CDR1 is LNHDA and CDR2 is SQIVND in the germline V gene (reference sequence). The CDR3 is CASSMGGIAKNIQYF. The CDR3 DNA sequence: TGTGCCAGTAGTATGGGGGGGATAGCCAAAAACATTCAGTACTTC.

The CDR3, as DNA: TGTGCCAGCAGATCCTCTAGCGGGAGTCTCCACGAGCAGTACTTC. Translated: CASRSSSGSLHEQYF. The V call is TRBV5-6, the J call TRBJ2-7; 10 nucleotides agree with TRBD2. The CDR3 runs to 15 residues. The germline gives CDR1 SGHDT, CDR2 YYEEEE. V was pared by 5 bases and J by 5 bases, with 10 bases of the junction left unmatched.

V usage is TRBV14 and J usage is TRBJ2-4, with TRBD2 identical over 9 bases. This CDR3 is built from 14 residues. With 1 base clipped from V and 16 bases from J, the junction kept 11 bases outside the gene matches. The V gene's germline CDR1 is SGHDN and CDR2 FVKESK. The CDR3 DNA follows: TGTGCCAGCAGCCAAGGATCGAGCGGGAGGCCGGCCTACTTC. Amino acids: CASSQGSSGRPAYF.

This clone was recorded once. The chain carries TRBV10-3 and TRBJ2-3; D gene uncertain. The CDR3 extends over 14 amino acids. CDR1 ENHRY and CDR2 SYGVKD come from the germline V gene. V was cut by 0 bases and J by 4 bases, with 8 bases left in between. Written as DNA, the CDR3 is TGTGCCATCAGTGAGTCAAGTTCTCCAGATACGCAGTATTTT. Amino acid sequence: CAISESSSPDTQYF.

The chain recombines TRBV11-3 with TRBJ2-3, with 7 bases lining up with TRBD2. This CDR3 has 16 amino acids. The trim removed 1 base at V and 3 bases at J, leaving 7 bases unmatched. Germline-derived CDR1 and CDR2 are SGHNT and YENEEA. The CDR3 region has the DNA TGTGCCAGCAGCTTAGGGTCCGCGGGAGTAACAGATACGCAGTATTTT. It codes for CASSLGSAGVTDTQYF.

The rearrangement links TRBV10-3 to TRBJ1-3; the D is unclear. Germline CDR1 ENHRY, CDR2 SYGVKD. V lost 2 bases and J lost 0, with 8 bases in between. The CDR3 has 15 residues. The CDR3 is CAISEQVTSGNTIYF. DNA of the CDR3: TGTGCCATCAGTGAGCAGGTTACCTCTGGAAACACCATATATTTT.

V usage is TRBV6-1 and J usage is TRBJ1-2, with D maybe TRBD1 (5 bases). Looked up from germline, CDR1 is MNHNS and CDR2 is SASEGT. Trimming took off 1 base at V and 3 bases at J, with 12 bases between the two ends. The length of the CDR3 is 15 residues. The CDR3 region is CASSEVLGPDYGYTF. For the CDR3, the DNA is TGTGCCAGCAGTGAAGTCTTGGGGCCCGACTATGGCTACACCTTC.

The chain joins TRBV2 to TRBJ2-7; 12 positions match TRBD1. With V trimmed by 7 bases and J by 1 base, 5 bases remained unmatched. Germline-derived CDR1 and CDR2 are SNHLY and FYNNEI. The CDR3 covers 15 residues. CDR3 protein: CASKGGQGASYEQYF. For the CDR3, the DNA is TGTGCCAGCAAAGGGGGACAGGGGGCATCCTACGAGCAGTACTTC.

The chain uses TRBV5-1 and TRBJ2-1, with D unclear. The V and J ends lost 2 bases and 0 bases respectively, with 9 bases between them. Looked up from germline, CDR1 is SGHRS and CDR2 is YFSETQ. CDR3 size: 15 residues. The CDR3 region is CASSFSPSSYNEQFF. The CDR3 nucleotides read TGCGCCAGCAGCTTCTCACCGAGCTCCTACAATGAGCAGTTCTTC.

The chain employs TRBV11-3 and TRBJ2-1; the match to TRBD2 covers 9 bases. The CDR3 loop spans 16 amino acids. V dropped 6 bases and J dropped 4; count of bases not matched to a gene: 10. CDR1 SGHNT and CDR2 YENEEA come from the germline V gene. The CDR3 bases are TGTGCCAGCAGGGAGGGGCTAGCGGGACTATACAATGAGCAGTTCTTC. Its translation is CASREGLAGLYNEQFF.

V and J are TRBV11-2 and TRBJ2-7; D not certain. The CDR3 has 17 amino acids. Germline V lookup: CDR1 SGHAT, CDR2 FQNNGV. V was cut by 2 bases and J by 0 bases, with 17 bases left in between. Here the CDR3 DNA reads TGTGCCAGCAGCTTAAAGTCCGTGAAGGGATTCTCCTACGAGCAGTACTTC. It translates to CASSLKSVKGFSYEQYF.

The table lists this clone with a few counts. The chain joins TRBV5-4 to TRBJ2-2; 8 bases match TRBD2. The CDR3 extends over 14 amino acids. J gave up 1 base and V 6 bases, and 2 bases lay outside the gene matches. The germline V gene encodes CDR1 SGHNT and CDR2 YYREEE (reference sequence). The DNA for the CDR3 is TGTGCCAGCACCGGGAGGGGGAACACCGGGGAGCTGTTTTTT. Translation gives CASTGRGNTGELFF.

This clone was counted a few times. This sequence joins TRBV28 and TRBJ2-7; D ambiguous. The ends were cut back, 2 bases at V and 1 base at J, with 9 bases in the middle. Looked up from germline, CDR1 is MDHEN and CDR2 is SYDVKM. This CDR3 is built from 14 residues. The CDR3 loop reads CASSLEVRSYEQYF. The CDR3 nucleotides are TGTGCCAGCAGTTTAGAGGTTCGGTCCTACGAGCAGTACTTC.

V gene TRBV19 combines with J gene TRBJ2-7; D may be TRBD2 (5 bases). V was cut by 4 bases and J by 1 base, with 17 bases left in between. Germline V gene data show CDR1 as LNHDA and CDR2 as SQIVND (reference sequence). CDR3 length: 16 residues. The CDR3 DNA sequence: TGTGCCAGTAGTAGACACCGGCCCGGGGAATCCTACGAGCAGTACTTC. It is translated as CASSRHRPGESYEQYF.

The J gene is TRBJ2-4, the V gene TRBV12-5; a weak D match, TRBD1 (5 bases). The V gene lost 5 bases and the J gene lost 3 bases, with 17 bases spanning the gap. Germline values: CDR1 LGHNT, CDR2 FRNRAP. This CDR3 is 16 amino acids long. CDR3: CASGLPHQGSKNIQYF. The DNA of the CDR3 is TGTGCTAGTGGTCTCCCCCACCAGGGTAGCAAAAACATTCAGTACTTC.

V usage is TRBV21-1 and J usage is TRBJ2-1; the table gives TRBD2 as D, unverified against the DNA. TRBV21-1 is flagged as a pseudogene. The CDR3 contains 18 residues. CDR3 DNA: TGTGCCAGCAGCTCCCGACCCCGGACTAGCGGGAGAGGGAATGAGCAGTTCTTC. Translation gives CASSSRPRTSGRGNEQFF.

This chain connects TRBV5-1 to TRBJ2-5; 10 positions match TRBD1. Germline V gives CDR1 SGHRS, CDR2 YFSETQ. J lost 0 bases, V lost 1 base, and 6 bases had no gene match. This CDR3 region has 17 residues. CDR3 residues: CASSLRWTGGYQETQYF. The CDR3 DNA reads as TGCGCCAGCAGCTTGAGGTGGACAGGGGGGTACCAAGAGACCCAGTACTTC.

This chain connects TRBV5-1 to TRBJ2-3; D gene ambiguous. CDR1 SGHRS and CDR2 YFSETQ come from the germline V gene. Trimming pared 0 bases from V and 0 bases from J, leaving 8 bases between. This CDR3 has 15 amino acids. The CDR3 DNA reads TGCGCCAGCAGCTTGGAAGGGCGCAGCACAGATACGCAGTATTTT. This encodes CASSLEGRSTDTQYF.

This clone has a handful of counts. CDR3 DNA: TGCAGCGGGGGATGGTTAGCTGAAGCTTTCTTT. Translation: CSGGWLAEAFF. The V and J genes are TRBV29-1 and TRBJ1-1; D call uncertain. There are 11 residues in the CDR3. Germline lookup yields CDR1 SQVTM and CDR2 ANQGSEA. The ends were cut back, 7 bases at V and 6 bases at J, with 12 bases in the middle.